Here is one T cell receptor (beta chain) with its context. It lacks a known antigen. Within one base of it there is no much larger clone, and no base qualities were kept. The immunoSEQ Assay was used to sequence TCRbeta CDR3 regions. After extraction, genomic DNA underwent amplification by bias-controlled multiplex PCR, followed by high-throughput sequencing. The study's processing was this. To quantify the absolute abundance of every unique TCRbeta CDR3 region, sequences were collapsed and filtered. Usable DNA was measured by amplifying reference genes present in all nucleated cells, and TCRbeta template counts were normalized to that usable DNA to estimate T cell fraction. Repertoire TCRs were annotated as SARS-CoV-2-specific when V gene, CDR3 amino acid sequence and J gene were exactly matched to a known reactive TCR set. The reference SARS-CoV-2 TCR set was derived from MIRA and filtered for enrichment in COVID-19-positive ImmuneCODE repertoires, a step that removed public or cross-reactive TCRs. Using the MIRA antigens, annotated TCRs were further analysed by specific ORF or by position within an ORF. Breadth was defined as annotated unique rearrangements over total unique productive rearrangements; depth was the summed frequency of those rearrangements. Two-sided Wilcoxon rank-sum tests were used to compare TCR breadth between groups. TCRdb re-hosts the immuneACCESS table, in-frame sequences only. Its copies lack some clones; in the studies checked, an unresolved V gene accounts for under half of them, and the cause for the rest is not known. V, J and clone size reflect that table, while D and trimming were determined from the DNA. For this sample there are fewer than 500,000 clones; roughly 88% appear just once. The top ten clones comprise roughly 4% of the sample.

The CDR3 contains 14 residues, cysteine and phenylalanine counted. CDR3 DNA only is kept here, 42 bases in frame from base 1. From a lookup of the germline V gene, CDR1 and CDR2 are SGDLS and YYNGEE. Deletion took 1 base off V and 8 bases off J, with a span of 13 bases between the germline ends. The data were taken from a study of Ad26.COV2.S vaccination and SARS-CoV-2 variants (dated by TCRdb to 2020 to 2023). As for the study more broadly: Donors in the vaccine arm were drawn from COV1001, a phase I-IIa trial of Ad26.COV2.S in healthy adults that was multicentre, randomized, double-blind and placebo-controlled. Dosing of Ad26.COV2.S was intramuscular, at either 5x10^10 or 1x10^11 viral particles, delivered as one shot or as two shots spaced 56 days apart. TCRbeta repertoire sequencing was used to assess the specificity and breadth of SARS-CoV-2-reactive T cell receptors after Ad26.COV2.S vaccination. The TCR-sequenced set comprised approximately 32 samples: some 19 Ad26.COV2.S vaccine recipients, 5 placebo recipients and 8 SARS-CoV-2 convalescent individuals. Participants in the trial were split at random into five groups of five each, receiving low-dose or high-dose Ad26.COV2.S once or twice, or else placebo on both occasions. Blinding of investigators to trial group allocation was maintained during experiments and outcome assessment. The study at large found these results: Comparable non-spike TCR breadth was observed between vaccine and placebo recipients, consistent with only spike being contained in the vaccine. The study was not powered to compare responses between vaccine doses or regimens. Ad26.COV2.S recipients had higher spike-specific TCR breadth than placebo recipients (P = 0.0014). The authors noted that total T cell responses may have been underestimated by the TCR breadth and depth analyses. After vaccination, spike-specific CD8+ and CD4+ T cell responses were reported to show substantial breadth.

The meaning of the sample's treatment or condition label: 15 to 20 received Ad26.COV2.S at low or high dose, single or two shots; 5 received placebo; per-sample allocation not given. Repertoires of vaccine and placebo recipients were sequenced from samples taken on day 63 after the first injection. In Cohort 1b, about two dozen adults aged 18-55 years were enrolled at a single site in Boston, USA, between 29 July and 7 August 2020. Ad26.COV2.S consisted of a replication-incompetent adenovirus type 26 vector by which a prefusion-stabilized SARS-CoV-2 spike protein from the original Wuhan strain was expressed.

The sequenced sample was peripheral blood, obtained in a trial of Ad26.COV2.S vaccine versus placebo. The receptor's source is a person between 18 and 60 years old who received the Ad26.COV2.S COVID-19 vaccine or a placebo. Here the chain combines TRBV9 and TRBJ2-1; the D gene may be TRBD1 or TRBD2, since each aligns over 6 bases. CDR3 sequence: CASSVWTGADEQFF. The nucleotide sequence reads TGTGCCAGCAGCGTATGGACGGGGGCGGATGAGCAGTTCTTC.